This T cell receptor (beta chain) was obtained from a study of blood T cell repertoires in COVID-19. The sample holds many counts of this clone. V shed 0 bases and J 5 bases; nucleotides not matched to a gene: 2. CDR1 and CDR2 (germline): ENHRY, SYGVKD. CDR3 length: 14 amino acids. As handled by the study authors: Quantification of nucleated cells was approximated via reference gene primer amplification. Produced via immunoSEQ multiplex PCR; TCRdb's table is partial and in-frame only. Clonal size and the V and J genes are those of that table, whereas D and trimming came from the DNA. The sample records roughly 320,000 clones, 85% to 95% being singletons.

This receptor was identified in a woman younger than 45 who had been exposed to COVID-19. The rearrangement joins TRBV10-3 to TRBJ2-7, with TRBD2 matching 9 bases. Sequences were obtained from PBMCs or T cells enriched from blood (not recorded which). The CDR3 spells CAISESGLAHEQYF. CDR3 bases: TGTGCCATCAGTGAGTCGGGACTAGCCCACGAGCAGTACTTC.